What follows are 15 T cell receptor beta chains derived from one specimen sequenced in a study of OX40 agonist ivuxolimab in advanced cancers. Sequencing was performed with immunoSEQ multiplex PCR; in TCRdb, only in-frame clones are kept and a portion is missing. The sample contains approximately 58,000 clones, about 83% of which appear only once. The material sequenced was CD4+ or CD8+ T cells sorted from blood, taken in a trial of the OX40 agonist ivuxolimab. These receptors were collected from an adult with an advanced solid tumor such as melanoma, head and neck, liver or kidney cancer.

The rearrangement links TRBV9 to TRBJ1-2; TRBD1 aligns across 12 bases. CDR1 SGDLS and CDR2 YYNGEE come from the germline V gene. The V gene end was trimmed by 2 bases and the J gene end by 5 bases; junction bases not matched to a gene: 7. The CDR3 runs to 16 residues. The CDR3 region is CASSVGTGGKRYGYTF. The CDR3 coding sequence is TGTGCCAGCAGCGTCGGGACAGGGGGCAAAAGGTATGGCTACACCTTC. The full variable domain, rest sourced from reference TRBV9 and TRBJ1-2, is DSGVTQTPKHLITATGQRVTLRCSPRSGDLSVYWYQQSLDQGLQFLIQYYNGEERAKGNILERFSAQQFPDLHSELNLSSLELGDSALYFCASSVGTGGKRYGYTFGSGTRLTVV.

The V and J genes are TRBV7-9 and TRBJ2-7, with D possibly matching TRBD1 (6 bases). This CDR3 region has 12 residues. The V end was cut by 5 bases, the J end by 4 bases, with 9 bases between. Germline CDR1 SEHNR, CDR2 FQNEAQ (reference sequence). As DNA, the CDR3 is TGTGCCAGCAGCCCGACAGGTTACGAGCAGTACTTC. Its translation is CASSPTGYEQYF.

The CDR3 reads CASSLSLLGGDTQYF. In DNA form, the CDR3 reads TGTGCCAGCAGTTTATCCCTACTAGGAGGAGATACGCAGTATTTT. The chain employs TRBV27 and TRBJ2-3; perhaps TRBD2 as D (5 bases). CDR1 is MNHEY, CDR2 SMNVEV, per germline (reference sequence). V lost 0 bases and J 5 bases, leaving 12 bases between the germline ends. This CDR3 region has 15 residues.

In regard to this clone: Other DNA sequences in the sample encode the same CDR3. V is TRBV5-1 and J is TRBJ1-4; no definite D call. V was trimmed by 0 bases and J by 8 bases, leaving 8 bases between them. CDR1 is SGHRS, CDR2 YFSETQ, per germline. The CDR3 extends over 13 amino acids. The CDR3 DNA sequence: TGCGCCAGCAGCTTGGGTCTGGGGGAAAAACTGTTTTTT. Its translation is CASSLGLGEKLFF.

The V gene is TRBV5-8, the J gene TRBJ2-1; the match to TRBD1 covers 11 bases. The V gene end was trimmed by 4 bases and the J gene end by 7 bases; junction bases not matched to a gene: 7. The CDR3 is 15 amino acids. CDR1 is SGHTS, CDR2 YDEGEE, per germline. The CDR3 bases are TGTGCCAGCAGCATGGGACAGGGGGTTTGGAATGAGCAGTTCTTC. Translated: CASSMGQGVWNEQFF.

This clone has a handful of counts. V and J are TRBV28 and TRBJ1-1; D ambiguous. The CDR3 has 13 residues. Germline V gene lookup returns CDR1 MDHEN and CDR2 SYDVKM. The V and J ends lost 6 bases and 7 bases respectively, with 15 bases between them. In DNA, the CDR3 is TGTGCCAGCAGCCCTACCGCACGGCTTGAAGCTTTCTTT. Its translation is CASSPTARLEAFF.

This clone was detected once. The chain has TRBV19 and TRBJ2-5, with 7 bases aligning to TRBD2. The V and J ends lost 4 bases and 2 bases, in that order; junction bases with no gene match: 4. The CDR3 is made up of 14 amino acids. CDR1 and CDR2 from the germline V gene are LNHDA and SQIVND (reference sequence). In DNA form, the CDR3 reads TGTGCCAGTAGTAGGTCTAGCGGACAAGAGACCCAGTACTTC. This codes for CASSRSSGQETQYF.

The chain has TRBV13 and TRBJ1-4; no clear D gene. Germline-derived CDR1 and CDR2 are PRHDT and FYEKMQ (reference sequence). This CDR3 has 15 amino acids. Trimming took off 5 bases at V and 5 bases at J, with 15 bases between the two ends. The CDR3 DNA reads TGTGCCAGCAGCCCCCGGGGAGGCCGAAATGAAAAACTGTTTTTT. This gives the protein CASSPRGGRNEKLFF.

In nucleotides, the CDR3 is TGTGCCAGCACAAAGGGAGGGCGGTGGGACACTGAAGCTTTCTTT. The encoded protein is CASTKGGRWDTEAFF. This rearrangement joins TRBV5-8 to TRBJ1-1, with unresolved D. Germline V CDR1 and CDR2: SGHTS, YDEGEE. The CDR3 is 15 amino acids. Trimming stripped 6 bases from V and 3 bases from J, with 18 bases between.

The chain is built from TRBV5-6 and TRBJ1-4; possible D gene TRBD1, 5 bases. This CDR3 contains 17 residues. Looked up from germline, CDR1 is SGHDT and CDR2 is YYEEEE. With 6 bases removed from V and 0 bases from J, the gap between germline ends came to 18 bases. The CDR3 DNA sequence: TGTGCCAGCACCAGGGACCCGGGGAGTTCAACTAATGAAAAACTGTTTTTT. It is translated as CASTRDPGSSTNEKLFF.

This rearrangement joins TRBV6-1 to TRBJ1-5; 7 bases are shared with TRBD1. The CDR3 totals 14 residues. Germline V CDR1 and CDR2: MNHNS, SASEGT. The V gene end was trimmed by 7 bases and the J gene end by 2 bases; junction bases not matched to a gene: 5. The CDR3 spells CASTYQGGNQPQHF. For the CDR3, the DNA is TGTGCCAGCACCTATCAGGGGGGCAATCAGCCCCAGCATTTT.

The chain carries TRBV6-5 and TRBJ1-5; 7 positions match TRBD1. Germline loops: CDR1 MNHEY, CDR2 SVGAGI. V dropped 4 bases and J dropped 1; count of bases not matched to a gene: 4. CDR3 length: 15 residues. The CDR3 sequence is CASSSTGSSNQPQHF. The CDR3 DNA is TGTGCCAGCAGTTCGACAGGGTCGAGCAATCAGCCCCAGCATTTT.

This sequence joins TRBV7-9 and TRBJ2-1; 7 bases agree with TRBD1. This CDR3 region has 16 residues. The V segment lost 5 bases and the J segment 8 bases; nucleotides outside the gene matches: 15. Germline CDR1 reads SEHNR; CDR2 reads FQNEAQ (reference sequence). The CDR3 region has the DNA TGTGCCAGCAGCCGCACTGACAGGGTTGGCGGCGATGAGCAGTTCTTC. Amino acids: CASSRTDRVGGDEQFF.

The genes are TRBV10-3 and TRBJ2-3; D gene uncertain. The CDR3 is made up of 12 amino acids. Germline loops: CDR1 ENHRY, CDR2 SYGVKD. V lost 2 bases to trimming and J lost 4 bases, with 4 bases between them. The CDR3 loop is CAISEGSDTQYF. The CDR3 nucleotides read TGTGCCATCAGTGAGGGGTCAGATACGCAGTATTTT.

The V call is TRBV28, the J call TRBJ1-1; no firm D call. Germline CDR1 reads MDHEN; CDR2 reads SYDVKM. V dropped 5 bases and J dropped 1 base, with 11 bases sitting between them. This CDR3 spans 14 amino acids. The CDR3 DNA is TGTGCCAGCAGTCCTTCCATACCGAACACTGAAGCTTTCTTT. Amino acids: CASSPSIPNTEAFF.